Presented here are 30 T cell receptor beta chains from one specimen sequenced in a study of OX40 agonist ivuxolimab in advanced cancers. Library generation was performed with the immunoSEQ multiplex PCR assay. TCRdb carries this immuneACCESS record with in-frame sequences only. Its versions omit some clonotypes, under half of them owing to an unresolved V gene in the studies checked, with the rest unexplained. The sample includes tens of thousands of clones, with roughly 88% observed a single time. The ten top clones hold 20% to 30% of the sample. The sequencing here drew on CD4+ or CD8+ T cells sorted from blood, taken in a trial of the OX40 agonist ivuxolimab. Receptors were obtained from an adult with an advanced solid tumor such as melanoma, head and neck, liver or kidney cancer.

The genes are TRBV27 and TRBJ2-1; D gene uncertain. CDR3 length equals 13 residues. Germline CDR1 reads MNHEY; CDR2 reads SMNVEV (reference sequence). V was shortened by 3 bases and J by 3 bases, with 6 bases between the two germline ends. DNA for the CDR3: TGTGCCAGCAGTTTCGGCGGCTACAATGAGCAGTTCTTC. Translation gives CASSFGGYNEQFF.

The J gene is TRBJ2-7, the V gene TRBV4-2; 8 bases are a match to TRBD2. Losses at the gene ends were 4 bases for V and 7 bases for J; bases not matched to a gene: 12. This CDR3 spans 15 amino acids. Looked up from germline, CDR1 is LGHNA and CDR2 is YNFKEQ. Here the CDR3 reads CASSLRLATQREQYF. CDR3 sequence (DNA): TGTGCCAGCAGCCTCCGACTAGCGACACAGAGGGAGCAGTACTTC.

Here the CDR3 DNA reads TGTGCCAGCAGCCCAGGGCACGGAGGTAATGAAAAACTGTTTTTT. The encoded protein is CASSPGHGGNEKLFF. V and J are TRBV7-8 and TRBJ1-4, with D perhaps TRBD1 (5 bases). The CDR3 has 15 amino acids. The V and J ends lost 5 bases and 4 bases respectively, with 14 bases between them. Germline CDR1 and CDR2: SGHVS and FQNEAQ.

The genes are TRBV7-9 and TRBJ1-5; the D gene is possibly TRBD1 (6 bases). Germline V gene sequence: CDR1 SEHNR, CDR2 FQNEAQ (reference sequence). The CDR3 has 18 residues. V was pared by 5 bases and J by 2 bases, with 22 bases between. The CDR3 nucleotides are TGTGCCAGCAGCATTACACCAGGGGCTCGGGGTGGCAATCAGCCCCAGCATTTT. Encoded protein: CASSITPGARGGNQPQHF.

This sequence joins TRBV28 and TRBJ2-5, with D maybe TRBD2 (6 bases). Germline V gene data show CDR1 as MDHEN and CDR2 as SYDVKM. The ends were cut back, 10 bases at V and 5 bases at J, with 11 bases in the middle. The CDR3 has 11 residues. The chain's CDR3 is CATEEGETQYF. CDR3 sequence (DNA): TGTGCCACCGAGGAGGGGGAGACCCAGTACTTC.

The chain links TRBV27 to TRBJ2-7; the D is unclear. The V end was cut by 8 bases, the J end by 3 bases, with 17 bases between. CDR3 length equals 14 residues. Germline loops: CDR1 MNHEY, CDR2 SMNVEV (reference sequence). In nucleotides, the CDR3 is TGTGCCAGCTCTCCTAGGGTCCCAAACTACGAGCAGTACTTC. Protein product: CASSPRVPNYEQYF.

V usage is TRBV30 and J usage is TRBJ2-4; D ambiguous. Germline lookup yields CDR1 GTSNPN and CDR2 SVGIG (reference sequence). The CDR3 sequence is 16 residues long. V lost 0 bases to trimming and J lost 0 bases, with 12 bases between them. CDR3: CAWSVDGVLAKNIQYF. As DNA, the CDR3 is TGTGCCTGGAGTGTAGACGGAGTGCTAGCCAAAAACATTCAGTACTTC.

The gene calls are TRBV2 and TRBJ2-6, with no clear D. CDR3 length equals 15 residues. Trimming shortened V by 3 bases and J by 1 base, and 7 bases separated the two germline ends. Germline V gene data show CDR1 as SNHLY and CDR2 as FYNNEI. In DNA, the CDR3 is TGTGCCAGCAGTGATTGGCTATCTGGGGCCAACGTCCTGACTTTC. Residues: CASSDWLSGANVLTF.

The rearrangement links TRBV7-9 to TRBJ2-7; D may be TRBD1 (6 bases). Germline V gene lookup returns CDR1 SEHNR and CDR2 FQNEAQ (reference sequence). The ends were cut back, 1 base at V and 3 bases at J, with 16 bases in the middle. The CDR3 is 16 amino acids. CDR3 nucleotides: TGTGCCAGCAGCTTAGGTGTAGGGACAAAATACTACGAGCAGTACTTC. The encoded protein is CASSLGVGTKYYEQYF. The full variable domain, its missing parts supplied by reference TRBV7-9 and TRBJ2-7, is DTGVSQNPRHKITKRGQNVTFRCDPISEHNRLYWYRQTLGQGPEFLTYFQNEAQLEKSRLLSDRFSAERPKGSFSTLEIQRTEQGDSAMYLCASSLGVGTKYYEQYFGPGTRLTVT.

The chain uses TRBV6-6 and TRBJ1-5; 7 bases are a match to TRBD1. After removal of 8 bases from V and 7 bases from J, the junction contained 11 bases not matched to a gene. The germline V gene encodes CDR1 MNHNY and CDR2 SVGAGI (reference sequence). The CDR3 contains 14 residues. CDR3 DNA sequence: TGTGCCAGCGCCCTCAGGGGGGTGGGACAGCCCCAGCATTTT. Residues: CASALRGVGQPQHF.

The rearrangement links TRBV7-9 to TRBJ2-7; 8 positions agree with TRBD1. The CDR3 covers 15 residues. Germline CDR1 SEHNR, CDR2 FQNEAQ (reference sequence). V was pared by 3 bases and J by 5 bases, with 9 bases of the junction left unmatched. This chain's CDR3 is CASSLTGAGKNEQYF. The CDR3 nucleotides are TGTGCCAGCAGCTTGACAGGGGCAGGGAAAAACGAGCAGTACTTC.

The V and J genes are TRBV28 and TRBJ2-7; D unclear. Germline lookup yields CDR1 MDHEN and CDR2 SYDVKM. V lost 3 bases and J 3 bases, leaving 9 bases between the germline ends. The CDR3 length is 13 residues. CDR3 DNA: TGTGCCAGCAGTTTTGAGGAGATCTACGAGCAGTACTTC. Residues: CASSFEEIYEQYF.

This clone appeared once. V is TRBV5-1 and J is TRBJ1-1, with TRBD1 as a possible D gene (6 bases). The CDR3 extends over 13 amino acids. The germline V gene encodes CDR1 SGHRS and CDR2 YFSETQ. With 2 bases removed from V and 4 bases from J, the gap between germline ends came to 9 bases. CDR3 sequence: CASSLQGFTEAFF. CDR3 nucleotides: TGCGCCAGCAGCTTACAGGGATTCACTGAAGCTTTCTTT.

This clone was seen more than once but under ten times. The chain joins TRBV5-1 to TRBJ2-2, with a weak D call TRBD2 (6 bases). This CDR3 is built from 16 residues. V was clipped by 4 bases and J by 7 bases, with 20 bases between them. Germline-derived CDR1 and CDR2 are SGHRS and YFSETQ. The CDR3, as DNA: TGCGCCAGCAGCCTTTACTGGGACTCTTGGATCGGGGAGCTGTTTTTT. Its protein product is CASSLYWDSWIGELFF.

This rearrangement joins TRBV5-1 to TRBJ2-1, with 13 bases matching TRBD2. Unmatched junction bases numbered 6, after V lost 2 bases and J lost 4 bases. CDR3 size: 17 residues. The germline gives CDR1 SGHRS, CDR2 YFSETQ. As DNA, the CDR3 is TGCGCCAGCAGCTTAGCCACTAGCGGGAGGGCATACAATGAGCAGTTCTTC. This gives the protein CASSLATSGRAYNEQFF.

This chain links TRBV19 with TRBJ1-6, with 9 positions matching TRBD1. The V gene end was trimmed by 3 bases and the J gene end by 9 bases; junction bases not matched to a gene: 3. Per germline, CDR1 LNHDA and CDR2 SQIVND (reference sequence). CDR3 size: 14 residues. CDR3 region: CASSIGDRVSPLHF. DNA of the CDR3: TGTGCCAGTAGTATCGGGGACAGGGTTTCACCCCTCCACTTT.

This rearrangement joins TRBV18 to TRBJ1-5, with TRBD1 matching over 8 bases. The CDR3 is 16 residues long. Germline CDR1 and CDR2: KGHSH and LQKENI. V was pared by 3 bases and J by 4 bases, with 8 bases of the junction left unmatched. The CDR3 DNA is TGTGCCAGCTCACCTATCGGACAGGGAGGGAATCAGCCCCAGCATTTT. It specifies CASSPIGQGGNQPQHF. The variable domain in full, completed from reference TRBV18 and TRBJ1-5, reads NAGVMQNPRHLVRRRGQEARLRCSPMKGHSHVYWYRQLPEEGLKFMVYLQKENIIDESGMPKERFSAEFPKEGPSILRIQQVVRGDSAAYFCASSPIGQGGNQPQHFGDGTRLSIL.

V gene TRBV7-6 combines with J gene TRBJ2-1, with 10 bases fitting TRBD2. The CDR3 is 17 residues long. Germline values: CDR1 SGHVS, CDR2 FNYEAQ. Unmatched junction bases numbered 7, after V lost 1 base and J lost 4 bases. The DNA of the CDR3 is TGTGCCAGCAGCTTAGGGGCTGGACTAGCGGCTTACAATGAGCAGTTCTTC. It translates to CASSLGAGLAAYNEQFF.

V is TRBV6-4 and J is TRBJ2-3, with TRBD2 matching 11 bases. The CDR3 consists of 16 residues. Germline CDR1 MRHNA, CDR2 SNTAGT. Germline trimming cut 5 bases from V and 1 base from J; bases unmatched to any gene: 5. The chain's CDR3 is CASSPTSGRGTDTQYF. In DNA form, the CDR3 reads TGTGCCAGCAGTCCCACTAGCGGGAGAGGCACAGATACGCAGTATTTT.

The genes are TRBV7-9 and TRBJ2-7; perhaps D is TRBD1 or TRBD2 (5 bases each). Trimming took 6 bases from V and 7 from J, leaving 16 bases between them. Germline assignment: CDR1 SEHNR and CDR2 FQNEAQ (reference sequence). This CDR3 contains 13 residues. CDR3 loop: CASSSDTRGEQYF. For the CDR3, the DNA is TGTGCCAGCAGTAGCGATACGAGGGGAGAGCAGTACTTC.

DNA for the CDR3: TGTGCCAGCAGTGGCGGACACTTGGAAACCTACGAGCAGTACTTC. This gives the protein CASSGGHLETYEQYF. The gene calls are TRBV6-4 and TRBJ2-7; perhaps TRBD1 as D (5 bases). This CDR3 comprises 15 residues. Germline CDR1 reads MRHNA; CDR2 reads SNTAGT. V lost 4 bases, J lost 2 bases, and 15 bases lay in between.

Note on this clone: This specimen includes other DNA sequences encoding the same CDR3. The chain links TRBV19 to TRBJ2-5; D may be TRBD2 (6 bases). The CDR3 length is 12 residues. Trimming took 8 bases from V and 4 from J, leaving 11 bases between them. Germline lookup yields CDR1 LNHDA and CDR2 SQIVND (reference sequence). In DNA form, the CDR3 reads TGTGCCAGTGGAGGGTGGGGAGAGACCCAGTACTTC. This sequence encodes CASGGWGETQYF.

This chain links TRBV28 with TRBJ2-3; 12 bases match TRBD2. The CDR3 has 16 residues. J was trimmed by 1 base and V by 6 bases; bases with no gene match: 5. CDR1 and CDR2 from the germline V gene are MDHEN and SYDVKM. CDR3 amino acids: CASSRLAGEGTDTQYF. Written as DNA, the CDR3 is TGTGCCAGCAGCCGACTAGCGGGAGAAGGCACAGATACGCAGTATTTT.

J is TRBJ2-2 and V is TRBV5-4, with unresolved D. Trimming took 1 base from V and 4 from J, leaving 5 bases between them. The CDR3 is 13 amino acids. Germline CDR1 is SGHNT and CDR2 is YYREEE (reference sequence). CDR3 loop: CASSLYLTGELFF. In DNA form, the CDR3 reads TGTGCCAGCAGCTTGTATCTCACCGGGGAGCTGTTTTTT.

The chain carries TRBV19 and TRBJ2-7; possible D gene TRBD2, 6 bases. V was pared by 5 bases and J by 5 bases, with 13 bases between. Germline V gene lookup returns CDR1 LNHDA and CDR2 SQIVND (reference sequence). This CDR3 spans 13 amino acids. The CDR3 here is CASSARPGDEQYF. The DNA of the CDR3 is TGTGCCAGTAGTGCCCGACCGGGGGACGAGCAGTACTTC.

The chain couples TRBV10-3 to TRBJ2-5; 7 bases line up with TRBD1. Germline V gene lookup returns CDR1 ENHRY and CDR2 SYGVKD. The CDR3 sequence is 12 residues long. Unmatched junction bases numbered 6, after V lost 10 bases and J lost 4 bases. The CDR3: CASKQGRETQYF. DNA for the CDR3: TGTGCCAGTAAACAGGGGAGAGAGACCCAGTACTTC.

This chain connects TRBV19 to TRBJ2-1; 7 nucleotides line up with TRBD2. This CDR3 contains 15 residues. Per the germline V gene, CDR1 is LNHDA and CDR2 is SQIVND (reference sequence). Trimming removed 3 bases from V and 2 bases from J; junction bases left unmatched: 4. This CDR3 is CASSMGGHPYNEQFF. The CDR3 DNA reads as TGTGCCAGTAGTATGGGAGGGCACCCCTACAATGAGCAGTTCTTC. Combining the CDR3 with reference TRBV19 and TRBJ2-1 gives the whole variable domain DGGITQSPKYLFRKEGQNVTLSCEQNLNHDAMYWYRQDPGQGLRLIYYSQIVNDFQKGDIAEGYSVSREKKESFPLTVTSAQKNPTAFYLCASSMGGHPYNEQFFGPGTRLTVL.

The chain uses TRBV4-1 and TRBJ2-2; TRBD2 matches at 9 bases. After removal of 2 bases from V and 6 bases from J, the junction contained 1 base not matched to a gene. The CDR3 sequence is 14 residues long. Germline CDR1 reads MGHRA; CDR2 reads YSYEKL. CDR3 protein: CASSQSGRSGELFF. CDR3 nucleotide sequence: TGCGCCAGCAGCCAAAGCGGGAGGTCCGGGGAGCTGTTTTTT.

The CDR3 nucleotides read TGTGCCTGGAGTACGGGACAGGGGGCGGGTGAGCAGTACTTC. Its protein is CAWSTGQGAGEQYF. The V call is TRBV30, the J call TRBJ2-7; 12 bases align to TRBD1. Germline V gene sequence: CDR1 GTSNPN, CDR2 SVGIG (reference sequence). The CDR3 runs to 14 residues. Trimming took 2 bases from V and 7 from J; bases not matched to a gene: 6.

This clone has only one observation. The rearrangement joins TRBV28 to TRBJ1-5, with no clear D. The CDR3 spans 14 residues. V was shortened by 7 bases and J by 4 bases, with 14 bases between the two germline ends. Germline V CDR1 and CDR2: MDHEN, SYDVKM. The CDR3 nucleotides are TGTGCCAGCACGGGGTATCAGGAGAATCAGCCCCAGCATTTT. Protein sequence: CASTGYQENQPQHF.